This TCR beta chain was captured in a study of T cells after yellow fever vaccination. Template-switching 5'RACE yielded the TCR cDNA; a universal primer site and UMIs were added in the process. TCRdb re-analysed the 5' RACE reads in MiXCR, keeping a single row per CDR3 protein. This table has nearly 550,000 distinct CDR3 sequences, 19% appearing once. In germline, CDR1 is SGHRS, CDR2 YFSETQ. The CDR3 runs to 15 residues. Deletions cut 4 bases from V and 3 bases from J, with 16 bases between. This specimen was PBMCs, taken 15 days after the yellow fever booster vaccination. This clonotype was sampled from a man aged 25 to 40 who received the YFV17D yellow fever vaccine. The genes are TRBV5-1 and TRBJ1-1; D is perhaps TRBD1 (6 bases). The CDR3 sequence is CASSHGGRVDTEAFF. CDR3 DNA sequence: TGCGCCAGCAGCCACGGGGGCAGGGTTGACACTGAAGCTTTCTTT.